These T cell receptor beta chains were read from a single sample in a study of shared clonotypes between healthy human individuals. Measured with immunoSEQ multiplex PCR; TCRdb has only the in-frame clones, and not every one. Of around 1,900,000 clones in the sample, around 95% were seen once. The specimen sequenced was naive CD8+ T cells from PBMCs. These receptors came from a man aged 18-30 years in good health. Some clones in this sample may be carry-over from other donors' samples. CDR3s include the opening cysteine and the closing phenylalanine or tryptophan. A D gene is named only where the DNA matches it firmly. Not all rows give a size; the values are once, few, many and, for expanded clones, a class.

CDR3aa: CASSSWDEQFF; CDR3nt: TGTGCCAGCAGTTCTTGGGATGAGCAGTTCTTC; j_gene: TRBJ2-1; d_gene: NA; abundance: NA; v_gene: TRBV25-1
CDR3aa: CASSLGGSFNEQYF; CDR3nt: TGTGCCAGCAGCTTAGGCGGGAGTTTCAACGAGCAGTACTTC; j_gene: TRBJ2-7; d_gene: TRBD2; abundance: few; v_gene: TRBV7-8
CDR3aa: CASSSWGAGELFF; CDR3nt: TGTGCCAGCAGTAGTTGGGGTGCCGGGGAGCTGTTTTTT; j_gene: TRBJ2-2; d_gene: NA; abundance: NA; v_gene: TRBV28
CDR3aa: CASSIGRVAFF; CDR3nt: TGTGCCAGTAGTATAGGGCGGGTAGCTTTCTTT; j_gene: TRBJ1-1; d_gene: NA; abundance: NA; v_gene: TRBV19
CDR3aa: CAISEGGNEQYF; CDR3nt: TGTGCCATCAGTGAGGGGGGCAACGAGCAGTACTTC; j_gene: TRBJ2-7; d_gene: NA; abundance: NA; v_gene: TRBV10-3
CDR3aa: CASSPPGGQPQHF; CDR3nt: TGTGCCAGCAGCCCCCCAGGGGGCCAGCCCCAGCATTTT; j_gene: TRBJ1-5; d_gene: TRBD1; abundance: NA; v_gene: TRBV7-9
CDR3aa: CASSPGLAASFNEQFF; CDR3nt: TGTGCCAGCAGTCCAGGACTAGCGGCTTCCTTCAATGAGCAGTTCTTC; j_gene: TRBJ2-1; d_gene: TRBD2; abundance: NA; v_gene: TRBV27
CDR3aa: CASSLPSGANVLTF; CDR3nt: TGTGCCAGCAGTTTGCCCTCTGGGGCCAACGTCCTGACTTTC; j_gene: TRBJ2-6; d_gene: NA; abundance: NA; v_gene: TRBV28
CDR3aa: CASSEGQLQSYEQYF; CDR3nt: TGCGCCAGCAGCGAAGGACAACTACAGAGTTACGAGCAGTACTTC; j_gene: TRBJ2-7; d_gene: NA; abundance: NA; v_gene: TRBV4-1
CDR3aa: CASSQGGRRDTGELFF; CDR3nt: TGCGCCAGCAGCCAAGGGGGGCGAAGGGACACCGGGGAGCTGTTTTTT; j_gene: TRBJ2-2; d_gene: NA; abundance: NA; v_gene: TRBV4-1
CDR3aa: CSVDRGTEAFF; CDR3nt: TGCAGCGTTGACAGGGGCACTGAAGCTTTCTTT; j_gene: TRBJ1-1; d_gene: NA; abundance: few; v_gene: TRBV29-1
CDR3aa: CASSQERGSGNTIYF; CDR3nt: TGTGCCAGCAGCCAAGAGAGGGGCTCTGGAAACACCATATATTTT; j_gene: TRBJ1-3; d_gene: NA; abundance: NA; v_gene: TRBV4-2
CDR3aa: CSVDRPGQGVAQYF; CDR3nt: TGCAGCGTTGACAGACCGGGACAGGGGGTGGCCCAGTACTTC; j_gene: TRBJ2-5; d_gene: TRBD1; abundance: once; v_gene: TRBV29-1
CDR3aa: CASRKDGSNEQYF; CDR3nt: TGTGCCAGCAGGAAGGACGGATCAAACGAGCAGTACTTC; j_gene: TRBJ2-7; d_gene: NA; abundance: NA; v_gene: TRBV25-1
CDR3aa: CASSLGVRGYTF; CDR3nt: TGTGCCAGCAGCTTAGGTGTCCGGGGCTACACCTTC; j_gene: TRBJ1-2; d_gene: NA; abundance: NA; v_gene: TRBV7-8
CDR3aa: CASSQGTGDNGYTF; CDR3nt: TGTGCCAGCAGCCAGGGGACAGGGGATAATGGCTACACCTTC; j_gene: TRBJ1-2; d_gene: TRBD1; abundance: NA; v_gene: TRBV4-2
CDR3aa: CASSPLKGQGSYEQYF; CDR3nt: TGCGCCAGCAGCCCTCTTAAAGGACAGGGATCCTACGAGCAGTACTTC; j_gene: TRBJ2-7; d_gene: TRBD1; abundance: NA; v_gene: TRBV4-1
CDR3aa: CASSSVGQGLHEQFF; CDR3nt: TGTGCCAGCAGTTCCGTAGGACAGGGGTTACATGAGCAGTTCTTC; j_gene: TRBJ2-1; d_gene: TRBD1; abundance: NA; v_gene: TRBV27
CDR3aa: CASSRGGAGNTIYF; CDR3nt: TGTGCCAGCAGCCGGGGAGGGGCTGGAAACACCATATATTTT; j_gene: TRBJ1-3; d_gene: NA; abundance: NA; v_gene: TRBV7-9
CDR3aa: CSVEAILGRLATYNEQFF; CDR3nt: TGCAGCGTTGAAGCGATTTTAGGGCGGCTAGCGACCTACAATGAGCAGTTCTTC; j_gene: TRBJ2-1; d_gene: NA; abundance: NA; v_gene: TRBV29-1
CDR3aa: CASSSTSFEQYF; CDR3nt: TGTGCCAGCAGCTCGACTAGCTTCGAGCAGTACTTC; j_gene: TRBJ2-7; d_gene: TRBD2; abundance: NA; v_gene: TRBV14
CDR3aa: CASSVGRGVYNEQFF; CDR3nt: TGTGCCAGCAGCGTCGGGCGGGGTGTCTACAATGAGCAGTTCTTC; j_gene: TRBJ2-1; d_gene: NA; abundance: NA; v_gene: TRBV9
CDR3aa: CASRSLRLAGGPVSSYEQYF; CDR3nt: TGTGCAAGTCGCTCCTTGCGGCTAGCGGGAGGGCCTGTGAGCTCCTACGAGCAGTACTTC; j_gene: TRBJ2-7; d_gene: NA; abundance: NA; v_gene: TRBV12-2
CDR3aa: CASSLASGTGYEQYF; CDR3nt: TGTGCCAGCAGTTTAGCTTCCGGGACAGGGTACGAGCAGTACTTC; j_gene: TRBJ2-7; d_gene: TRBD1; abundance: NA; v_gene: TRBV28
CDR3aa: CASSEYRFRDREFTGELFF; CDR3nt: TGTGCCAGCAGTGAATACAGGTTTAGGGACAGGGAATTTACCGGGGAGCTGTTTTTT; j_gene: TRBJ2-2; d_gene: TRBD1; abundance: NA; v_gene: TRBV2
CDR3aa: CASSSGHPTYEQYF; CDR3nt: TGTGCCAGCAGTTCGGGACACCCGACCTACGAGCAGTACTTC; j_gene: TRBJ2-7; d_gene: NA; abundance: NA; v_gene: TRBV27
CDR3aa: CATSRATGSYEQYF; CDR3nt: TGTGCCACCAGCAGAGCGACAGGTTCCTACGAGCAGTACTTC; j_gene: TRBJ2-7; d_gene: NA; abundance: NA; v_gene: TRBV15
CDR3aa: CASSLGLRNTGELFF; CDR3nt: TGTGCCAGCAGCCTCGGGTTGAGAAACACCGGGGAGCTGTTTTTT; j_gene: TRBJ2-2; d_gene: NA; abundance: NA; v_gene: TRBV11-2
CDR3aa: CASSVGPAFSYEQYF; CDR3nt: TGTGCCAGCAGCGTAGGGCCAGCCTTCTCCTACGAGCAGTACTTC; j_gene: TRBJ2-7; d_gene: NA; abundance: NA; v_gene: TRBV9
CDR3aa: CARSQHYGYTF; CDR3nt: TGTGCCAGGTCCCAGCACTATGGCTACACCTTC; j_gene: TRBJ1-2; d_gene: NA; abundance: NA; v_gene: TRBV19
CDR3aa: CASSPDRGDEQYF; CDR3nt: TGTGCCAGCAGCCCAGACCGGGGGGACGAGCAGTACTTC; j_gene: TRBJ2-7; d_gene: TRBD2; abundance: NA; v_gene: TRBV6-5